These 15 T cell receptor beta chains were all obtained from the same sample, sequenced in a study of a mutant IDH1 vaccine in newly diagnosed glioma. This sample's time point: baseline, week 1 (first vaccination visit). Sample treatment: pre-vaccination baseline after standard-of-care therapy. Clones were sequenced by immunoSEQ multiplex PCR, and TCRdb holds only the in-frame ones, with some missing. The top ten hold approximately 4.5% of the sample, which has 60,000 to 75,000 clones, about 86% seen once. The sequenced sample was peripheral blood mononuclear cells (PBMCs), obtained from a glioma patient treated with radiotherapy, temozolomide or both. The source of these receptors is a woman between 18 and 29 years old with glioma. Some clones in this sample may be carry-over from other donors' samples.

The chain employs TRBV10-2 and TRBJ1-4, with a possible D match to TRBD1 (6 bases). Germline CDR1 reads WSHSY; CDR2 reads SAAADI. This CDR3 has 14 residues. The germline V and J ends were trimmed by 5 bases and 0 bases, with 7 bases remaining between them. CDR3 coding DNA: TGCGCCAGCAGTCGACAGGCAACTAATGAAAAACTGTTTTTT. Protein sequence: CASSRQATNEKLFF.

The chain employs TRBV5-6 and TRBJ2-1, with TRBD1 matching 8 bases. Trimming at V came to 0 bases and at J to 15 bases, leaving 5 bases not matched to a gene. This CDR3 is 12 amino acids long. The V gene's germline CDR1 is SGHDT and CDR2 YYEEEE. CDR3 protein: CASSLAPGGPFF. Written as DNA, the CDR3 is TGTGCCAGCAGCTTGGCCCCAGGGGGCCCGTTCTTC.

This CDR3 reads CASRTRGERDGYTF. CDR3 nucleotides: TGCGCCAGTCGGACTAGGGGGGAACGGGATGGCTACACCTTC. V is TRBV10-2 and J is TRBJ1-2; D possibly corresponds to TRBD1 (6 bases). V was clipped by 9 bases and J by 6 bases, with 20 bases between them. Per germline, CDR1 WSHSY and CDR2 SAAADI. The CDR3 is made up of 14 amino acids.

V and J are TRBV6-1 and TRBJ1-5, with D possibly matching TRBD1 (6 bases). The CDR3 runs to 14 residues. Trimming removed 8 bases from V and 7 bases from J, with 18 bases in between. Per germline, CDR1 MNHNS and CDR2 SASEGT. The CDR3 loop is CASASSGVRQPQHF. The CDR3 DNA reads TGTGCCAGCGCGAGTTCAGGGGTGAGACAGCCCCAGCATTTT.

This chain joins TRBV30 and TRBJ1-2; 8 positions agree with TRBD1. Germline V gene data show CDR1 as GTSNPN and CDR2 as SVGIG (reference sequence). The CDR3 is made up of 15 amino acids. The ends lost 1 base at V and 0 bases at J; junction bases unmatched: 4. CDR3 in amino acids: CAWSGTGYTNYGYTF. The DNA of the CDR3 is TGTGCCTGGAGTGGGACAGGGTATACTAACTATGGCTACACCTTC.

The CDR3 bases are TGTGCCAGCAGTGAAGGCGCAGGGGACAATTCACCCCTCCACTTT. Its translation: CASSEGAGDNSPLHF. The chain is built from TRBV6-4 and TRBJ1-6, with D tentatively TRBD1 (6 bases). V was trimmed by 3 bases and J by 7 bases, leaving 13 bases between them. CDR1 is MRHNA, CDR2 SNTAGT, per germline. The CDR3 runs 15 residues.

The chain is built from TRBV19 and TRBJ1-1, with 7 bases lining up with TRBD1. With V trimmed by 5 bases and J by 1 base, 4 bases remained unmatched. Per the germline V gene, CDR1 is LNHDA and CDR2 is SQIVND (reference sequence). This CDR3 comprises 14 residues. DNA of the CDR3: TGTGCCAGTAGTTCGTGGACAGGGAACACTGAAGCTTTCTTT. Amino acids: CASSSWTGNTEAFF.

V is TRBV5-6 and J is TRBJ1-2; TRBD1 matches 7 bases. This CDR3 region has 13 residues. The V and J ends lost 2 bases and 7 bases, in that order; junction bases with no gene match: 5. Germline CDR1 SGHDT, CDR2 YYEEEE. This CDR3 reads CASSFGGGSGYTF. The CDR3 nucleotides read TGTGCCAGCAGCTTCGGAGGGGGCTCTGGCTACACCTTC.

The chain has TRBV19 and TRBJ1-5; no clear D gene. Trimming left V 5 bases short and J 7 bases short, with 9 bases between. There are 12 residues in the CDR3. Germline values: CDR1 LNHDA, CDR2 SQIVND (reference sequence). This CDR3 reads CASSPPLQPQHF. In DNA, the CDR3 is TGTGCCAGTAGTCCCCCCCTCCAGCCCCAGCATTTT.

The gene calls are TRBV4-2 and TRBJ1-1, with 8 bases matching TRBD1. CDR3 length: 14 residues. Per the germline V gene, CDR1 is LGHNA and CDR2 is YNFKEQ. With V trimmed by 0 bases and J by 4 bases, 1 base remained unmatched. In nucleotides, the CDR3 is TGTGCCAGCAGCCAAGACGACAGGGGCACTGAAGCTTTCTTT. Translating it yields CASSQDDRGTEAFF.

The V call is TRBV5-1, the J call TRBJ2-5; 9 nucleotides align to TRBD1. There are 18 residues in the CDR3. The germline gives CDR1 SGHRS, CDR2 YFSETQ. The ends lost 0 bases at V and 3 bases at J; junction bases unmatched: 12. The CDR3 nucleotides read TGCGCCAGCAGCTTGGACGCGACAGGGGGTGGTCTGAAAGAGACCCAGTACTTC. Amino acids: CASSLDATGGGLKETQYF.

This chain connects TRBV7-9 to TRBJ1-2; D is ambiguous. In germline, CDR1 is SEHNR, CDR2 FQNEAQ (reference sequence). CDR3 length: 14 residues. Trimming cost V 1 base and J 4 bases, with 10 bases left between them. CDR3 in amino acids: CASSLEDLSYGYTF. As DNA, the CDR3 is TGTGCCAGCAGCTTAGAGGACTTGAGCTATGGCTACACCTTC.

This chain joins TRBV13 and TRBJ2-1; D call uncertain. Between the trimmed V and J ends, which lost 6 bases and 8 bases, there was a span of 14 bases. CDR1 is PRHDT, CDR2 FYEKMQ, per germline (reference sequence). CDR3 length: 13 residues. In DNA form, the CDR3 reads TGTGCCAGCAGTTCCAGAAGTGCTTATGAGCAGTTCTTC. Protein sequence: CASSSRSAYEQFF.

J is TRBJ1-2 and V is TRBV19, with a tentative D call TRBD1 (5 bases). The germline V gene has CDR1 LNHDA and CDR2 SQIVND (reference sequence). The CDR3 spans 13 residues. Deletions cut 5 bases from V and 6 bases from J, with 13 bases between. This CDR3 is CASSPGVLDGYTF. The CDR3 region has the DNA TGTGCCAGTAGTCCGGGGGTCCTGGATGGCTACACCTTC.

The DNA of the CDR3 is TGCAGCGTTTCGGAGAACACTGAAGCTTTCTTT. Its protein is CSVSENTEAFF. The chain is built from TRBV29-1 and TRBJ1-1; unclear D gene. Trimming removed 5 bases from V and 1 base from J, with 5 bases in between. This CDR3 has 11 residues. Germline values: CDR1 SQVTM, CDR2 ANQGSEA.